This T cell receptor beta chain emerged from a study of blood T cell repertoires in COVID-19. The sample holds a few counts of this clone. Cohort allocation depended upon clinical history that participants reported. Among Cohort 3 donors, those recovered had two negative PCRs, clearance, or symptom resolution. The V gene's germline CDR1 is SNHLY and CDR2 FYNNEI. V gave up 5 bases and J gave up 0 bases; unmatched junction bases: 4. This CDR3 comprises 15 residues. Generated by immunoSEQ multiplex PCR, the TCRdb table keeps only in-frame clones and is missing some. The repertoire holds 180,000 or so clones, with more than 80% as singletons.

The TCR comes from a man aged 35 to 55 who had recovered from COVID-19. The chain is built from TRBV2 and TRBJ1-3; 7 bases fit TRBD1. The specimen was PBMCs or T cells enriched from blood (not recorded which). DNA for the CDR3: TGTGCCAGCAGTCCGGGACAGTCCTCTGGAAACACCATATATTTT. Amino acid sequence: CASSPGQSSGNTIYF. The whole variable domain, filled in from reference TRBV2 and TRBJ1-3, reads EPEVTQTPSHQVTQMGQEVILRCVPISNHLYFYWYRQILGQKVEFLVSFYNNEISEKSEIFDDQFSVERPDGSNFTLKIRSTKLEDSAMYFCASSPGQSSGNTIYFGEGSWLTVV.